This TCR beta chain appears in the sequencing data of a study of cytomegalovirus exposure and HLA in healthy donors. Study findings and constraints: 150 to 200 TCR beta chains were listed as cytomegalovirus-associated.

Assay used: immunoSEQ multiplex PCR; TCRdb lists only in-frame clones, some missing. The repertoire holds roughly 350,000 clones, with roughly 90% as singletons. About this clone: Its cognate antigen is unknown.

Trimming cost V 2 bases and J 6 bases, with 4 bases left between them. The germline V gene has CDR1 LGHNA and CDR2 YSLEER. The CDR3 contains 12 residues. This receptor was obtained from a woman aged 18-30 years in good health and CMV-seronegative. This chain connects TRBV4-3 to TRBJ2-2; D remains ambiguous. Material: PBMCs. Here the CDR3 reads CASSQYSGELFF. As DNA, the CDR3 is TGCGCCAGCAGCCAATACTCCGGGGAGCTGTTTTTT.